This T cell receptor beta chain was identified during a study of T cells in Graves' hyperthyroidism and ophthalmopathy. Findings of the study overall: Also found in blood were most expanded thyroid clonotypes above 0.001. Median prediction lead before ophthalmopathy onset was 6.5 months with the model.

RNA transcripts yielded amplified TCR beta CDR3 regions. The TCR CDR3 was amplified in a first-round RT-PCR using the HTBI primer set. One entry per CDR3 protein, called by TCRdb with MiXCR from the multiplex PCR reads. The data contain about 560,000 distinct CDR3 sequences, roughly 50% of them singletons. This clonotype came up once. Its antigen is as yet unknown. Reasons for excluding patients were uncontrolled infection, other autoimmune disease, pregnancy or lactation. The V gene lost 0 bases and the J gene lost 1 base, with 12 bases spanning the gap. CDR3 length: 15 amino acids. CDR1 is SQVTM and CDR2 is ANQGSEA in the germline V gene.

This sequence originates from a woman younger than 30 with Graves' hyperthyroidism. This chain links TRBV29-1 with TRBJ1-1; D perhaps matches TRBD1 (6 bases). The sequenced sample consisted of peripheral blood or thyroid tissue (not recorded which). CDR3 loop: CSVEDRDTSNTEAFF. Here the CDR3 DNA reads TGCAGCGTTGAAGATCGGGACACCTCGAACACTGAAGCTTTCTTT.